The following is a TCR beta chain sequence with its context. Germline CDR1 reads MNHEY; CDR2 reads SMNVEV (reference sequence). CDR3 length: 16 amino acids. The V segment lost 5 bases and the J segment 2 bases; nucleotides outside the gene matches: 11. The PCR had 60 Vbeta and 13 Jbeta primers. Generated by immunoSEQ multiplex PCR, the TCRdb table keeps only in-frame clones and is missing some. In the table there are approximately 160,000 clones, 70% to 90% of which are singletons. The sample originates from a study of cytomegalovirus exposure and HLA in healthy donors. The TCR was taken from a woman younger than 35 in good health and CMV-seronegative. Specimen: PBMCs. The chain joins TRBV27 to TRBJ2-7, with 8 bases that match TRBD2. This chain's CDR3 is CASSPGSGSLTYEQYF. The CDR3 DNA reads TGTGCCAGCAGTCCGGGGAGCGGGAGTTTAACCTACGAGCAGTACTTC.